Listed below are T cell receptor beta chains from one sample, sequenced in a study of CD8+CD57+ T cells in acquired aplastic anemia. TCRdb reanalysed the reads using MiXCR and keeps one entry per CDR3 protein. The sample gives hundreds of thousands of distinct CDR3 sequences, 60% to 80% of which show up once; 4% is in the top ten. The specimen was sorted CD4+, CD8+, or CD8+CD57+ T cells (not recorded which) from PBMCs. The origin of the receptors is a human donor in good health, serving as a control. Both conserved end residues are part of each CDR3. D genes are given only for firm matches. Clone size is given for some rows only: seen once, a few or many times, or a class if the clone is expanded.

d_gene	v_gene	abundance	j_gene	CDR3nt	CDR3aa
NA	TRBV7-2	NA	TRBJ2-7	TGTGCCAGCAAGCTTCGACCGACGGGGCACAATCAGCCCTACTTC	CASKLRPTGHNQPYF
NA	TRBV7-9	NA	TRBJ2-2	TGTGCCAGCAGCTTTGCAGGCGGGGAGCTGTTTTTT	CASSFAGGELFF
NA	TRBV5-1	NA	TRBJ1-3	TGTGCCAGCAGCTTGGTGAGGTTAGACTCTGGAAACACCATATATTTT	CASSLVRLDSGNTIYF
NA	TRBV30	many	TRBJ2-1	TGTGCCTGGACCTTAGGACTGGCGAACAATGAGCAGTTCTTC	CAWTLGLANNEQFF
TRBD1	TRBV5-1	once	TRBJ1-1	TGCGCCAGCAGCCCGGGGACAGGGAGTGTTGAAGCTTTCTTT	CASSPGTGSVEAFF
NA	TRBV2	NA	TRBJ2-5	TGTGCCAGCAGTGAAACCGGGGAGAAGTACTTC	CASSETGEKYF
NA	TRBV2	NA	TRBJ2-4	TGTGCCAGCAGCCCCGGGGACTTAGCCAAAAACATTCAGTACTTC	CASSPGDLAKNIQYF
NA	TRBV10-3	NA	TRBJ2-7	TGTGCCATCGGTGAGGGACTGGGGGGGGGGGCGAACGAGCAGTACTTC	CAIGEGLGGGANEQYF
TRBD2	TRBV20-1	NA	TRBJ2-3	TGCAGTGCCAGTAGCGGGGGGTCAGATACGCAGTATTTT	CSASSGGSDTQYF
NA	TRBV5-4	NA	TRBJ1-1	TGTGCCAGCAGCTCCCGGTCAGGGCCCACTGAAGCTTTCTTT	CASSSRSGPTEAFF
NA	TRBV7-2	NA	TRBJ2-1	TGTGCCAGCAGCCAAAACTACGCGGAGCCCTTCAATGCGCAGTTCTTC	CASSQNYAEPFNAQFF
NA	TRBV29-1	NA	TRBJ2-1	TGCAGCGTTCGGATTGATGAGCAGTTCTTC	CSVRIDEQFF
TRBD1	TRBV7-6	NA	TRBJ2-7	TGTGCCAGCAGCTGCGAAGGGGACAGGGGGCACGAGCAGTACTTC	CASSCEGDRGHEQYF
NA	TRBV20-1	NA	TRBJ1-5	TGCAGTGCTAGCGCCCCACGGGGCGGGCAGCCCCAGCATTTT	CSASAPRGGQPQHF
NA	TRBV5-4	NA	TRBJ2-1	TGTGCCAGCAGCTTGCGAACAGCAGGGAATTACAATGAGCAGTTCTTC	CASSLRTAGNYNEQFF
NA	TRBV7-3	NA	TRBJ2-2	TGTGCCAGCAGCGCCCAGGGGACTGCGACCCAGGACTTCTTTTTT	CASSAQGTATQDFFF
NA	TRBV24-1	NA	TRBJ1-4	TGTGCCACCAGTGGTCAAGAGAGTTGGAGCACCGGGGAGTTGTTTTTT	CATSGQESWSTGELFF
NA	TRBV24-1	NA	TRBJ2-1	TGTGCCACCAGTGTTTTGGCAGGTACCAATGAGCAGTTCTTC	CATSVLAGTNEQFF
TRBD1	TRBV19	NA	TRBJ2-1	TGTGCCAGTAGTGGACAGGGAAATGAGCAGTTCTTC	CASSGQGNEQFF
NA	TRBV2	NA	TRBJ2-7	TGTGCCAGCAGCCGGGGCACTGCTCCCGAGCAGTACTTC	CASSRGTAPEQYF
NA	TRBV20-1	NA	TRBJ2-1	TGCAGTGCTAGAGATACGGGGACGGGGGTCAATGAGCAGTTCTTC	CSARDTGTGVNEQFF
NA	TRBV29-1	many	TRBJ2-7	TGCAGCGTACTAGACCAACGTGGTGGCTACGAGCAGTACTTC	CSVLDQRGGYEQYF
TRBD1	TRBV5-1	NA	TRBJ1-5	TGCGCCAGCAGCTTTGAACGGGACAGGGTCAATCAGCCCCAGCATTTT	CASSFERDRVNQPQHF
NA	TRBV7-3	NA	TRBJ1-2	TGTGCCAGCAGCTTACCAGGACGGGCTGGGGCCAACGCCTTC	CASSLPGRAGANAF
TRBD1	TRBV6-6	NA	TRBJ1-4	TGTGCCAGCAGACAAGATCTTAATGCCGGGACAGGGGGTGAAAAACTGTTTTTT	CASRQDLNAGTGGEKLFF